The clone carrying this TCR beta chain is judged medium-sized (0.01 to 0.1%). Its antigen is currently unknown. Amplification of TCR beta used genomic DNA extracted from peripheral blood. The data derive from a study of T cell repertoires in aging, cancer and after chemotherapy. Study-wide results and limits: Age-matched healthy donors had significantly more diverse, less clonal blood TCR repertoires than untreated cancer patients. Rebound thymic output was suggested by rising median generation probability during chemotherapy in each cancer cohort.

Multiplex touch-down PCR with TRB-A/B primers amplified rearranged V-D-J TRB sequences. In TCRdb, the multiplex PCR reads were re-called with MiXCR into one record per CDR3 protein. The table shows over 8,000 distinct CDR3 sequences, with 34% occurring only once. Germline V CDR1 and CDR2: SQVTM, ANQGSEA. V was cut by 3 bases and J by 6 bases, with 8 bases left in between. The CDR3 length is 11 residues. This sequence originates from a human donor in good health. The sequencing sample was made of blood. This chain links TRBV29-1 with TRBJ1-2, with no clear D. The CDR3 DNA sequence: TGCAGCGTTGAGTTCGGGGATGGCTACACCTTC. Translation gives CSVEFGDGYTF.